Listed below are T cell receptor beta chains from one sample, sequenced in a study of T cells in Graves' hyperthyroidism and ophthalmopathy. TCRdb ran MiXCR on the multiplex PCR reads and lists one entry per CDR3 protein. Among roughly 250,000 distinct CDR3 sequences listed, about 16% were seen once. The sample taken for sequencing was blood. These receptors were collected from a young woman with Graves' ophthalmopathy. CDR3s include the opening cysteine and the closing phenylalanine or tryptophan. A D gene is named only where the DNA matches it firmly. Clone size appears in some rows only: once, few, many, or a class for an expanded clone.

cdr3_length: 14; v_call: TRBV20-1; j_call: TRBJ2-2; d_call: NA; clone_size: NA; cdr3_aa: CSAPRPGVTGELFF; cdr3_nt: TGCAGTGCCCCCAGGCCGGGGGTAACCGGGGAGCTGTTTTTT
cdr3_length: 14; v_call: TRBV29-1; j_call: TRBJ2-1; d_call: TRBD1; clone_size: many; cdr3_aa: CSVDRTGGGNEQFF; cdr3_nt: TGCAGCGTTGACCGGACAGGGGGCGGAAACGAGCAGTTCTTC
cdr3_length: 13; v_call: TRBV7-2; j_call: TRBJ2-1; d_call: NA; clone_size: many; cdr3_aa: CASSLGFHNEQFF; cdr3_nt: TGTGCCAGCAGCTTAGGGTTTCACAATGAGCAGTTCTTC
cdr3_length: 17; v_call: TRBV7-9; j_call: TRBJ2-3; d_call: TRBD2; clone_size: many; cdr3_aa: CASSLYRSGSPTDTQYF; cdr3_nt: TGTGCCAGCAGCTTATATCGGAGCGGGAGTCCGACAGATACGCAGTATTTT
cdr3_length: 17; v_call: TRBV6-2/TRBV6-3; j_call: TRBJ2-7; d_call: TRBD2; clone_size: many; cdr3_aa: CASSPRRRTSASYEQYF; cdr3_nt: TGTGCCAGCAGCCCCCGACGAAGGACTAGCGCCTCCTACGAGCAGTACTTC
cdr3_length: 14; v_call: TRBV14; j_call: TRBJ2-7; d_call: TRBD2; clone_size: NA; cdr3_aa: CASSHGRVDYEQYF; cdr3_nt: TGTGCCAGCAGCCATGGGAGGGTGGACTACGAGCAGTACTTC
cdr3_length: 15; v_call: TRBV20-1; j_call: TRBJ2-3; d_call: TRBD2; clone_size: many; cdr3_aa: CSARKTSGGADTQYF; cdr3_nt: TGCAGTGCTAGAAAAACTAGCGGGGGCGCAGATACGCAGTATTTT
cdr3_length: 16; v_call: TRBV7-9; j_call: TRBJ2-7; d_call: TRBD2; clone_size: NA; cdr3_aa: CTSSLRTSGRGHEQYF; cdr3_nt: TGTACCAGCAGCTTAAGGACTAGCGGGAGGGGACACGAGCAGTACTTC
cdr3_length: 14; v_call: TRBV4-3; j_call: TRBJ2-1; d_call: NA; clone_size: NA; cdr3_aa: CASSQDVMGNEQFF; cdr3_nt: TGCGCCAGCAGCCAAGATGTAATGGGCAATGAGCAGTTCTTC
cdr3_length: 16; v_call: TRBV5-8; j_call: TRBJ2-1; d_call: TRBD2; clone_size: many; cdr3_aa: CASSRTGGMSYNEQFF; cdr3_nt: TGTGCCAGCAGCCGAACGGGGGGGATGTCCTACAATGAGCAGTTCTTC
cdr3_length: 15; v_call: TRBV11-1; j_call: TRBJ2-7; d_call: NA; clone_size: many; cdr3_aa: CASSLANRLSYEQYF; cdr3_nt: TGTGCCAGCAGCTTAGCGAACCGACTCTCCTACGAGCAGTACTTC
cdr3_length: 15; v_call: TRBV19; j_call: TRBJ1-5; d_call: TRBD1; clone_size: many; cdr3_aa: CASSRGQGISQPQHF; cdr3_nt: TGTGCCAGTAGTAGAGGACAGGGGATTTCTCAGCCCCAGCATTTT
cdr3_length: 14; v_call: TRBV20-1; j_call: TRBJ2-7; d_call: NA; clone_size: many; cdr3_aa: CSARVGAGSYEQYF; cdr3_nt: TGCAGTGCTAGAGTAGGTGCGGGGTCCTACGAGCAGTACTTC
cdr3_length: 17; v_call: TRBV29-1; j_call: TRBJ2-1; d_call: TRBD2; clone_size: few; cdr3_aa: CSVCLIGTSGGDNEQFF; cdr3_nt: TGCAGCGTCTGTTTGATCGGGACTAGCGGGGGGGATAATGAGCAGTTCTTC
cdr3_length: 15; v_call: TRBV11-2; j_call: TRBJ2-3; d_call: TRBD1; clone_size: many; cdr3_aa: CASSRRTGEGDTQYF; cdr3_nt: TGTGCCAGCAGCCGCAGGACAGGGGAGGGAGATACGCAGTATTTT
cdr3_length: 16; v_call: TRBV9; j_call: TRBJ1-1; d_call: NA; clone_size: many; cdr3_aa: CASSSGVWDAGTEAFF; cdr3_nt: TGTGCCAGCAGCTCCGGCGTATGGGATGCGGGAACTGAAGCTTTCTTT